The 18 T cell receptor beta chains below come from one sample, sequenced in a study of radiotherapy plus CTLA-4 blockade in lung cancer. Clones were read by immunoSEQ multiplex PCR, and TCRdb kept only the in-frame ones, dropping some. The sample carries just over 35,000 clones, approximately 85% recorded once. Source: peripheral blood, taken from a patient treated with radiotherapy plus ipilimumab. The receptors originated from a human donor with non-small cell lung cancer who had stable disease on radiotherapy plus ipilimumab.

The V call is TRBV2, the J call TRBJ2-1; 7 bases fit TRBD2. This CDR3 is 14 amino acids long. Trimming removed 4 bases from V and 2 bases from J; junction bases left unmatched: 2. Germline CDR1 SNHLY, CDR2 FYNNEI. This CDR3 is CASSASGPYNEQFF. The CDR3 coding sequence is TGTGCCAGCAGTGCTAGCGGACCCTACAATGAGCAGTTCTTC.

The chain links TRBV9 to TRBJ2-5; 8 nucleotides line up with TRBD2. The V segment lost 1 base and the J segment 5 bases; nucleotides outside the gene matches: 10. Germline V gene sequence: CDR1 SGDLS, CDR2 YYNGEE. This CDR3 region has 16 residues. This CDR3 is CASSVTSGETGETQYF. CDR3 DNA: TGTGCCAGCAGCGTAACTAGCGGAGAAACTGGGGAGACCCAGTACTTC.

The rearrangement links TRBV14 to TRBJ2-7, with unresolved D. CDR3 length: 13 residues. Trimming shortened V by 4 bases and J by 3 bases, and 10 bases separated the two germline ends. CDR1 and CDR2 (germline): SGHDN, FVKESK. Here the CDR3 reads CASSPLRFYEQYF. CDR3 coding DNA: TGTGCCAGCAGCCCACTGCGCTTCTACGAGCAGTACTTC. Using reference TRBV14 and TRBJ2-7 for the parts outside the CDR3, the full variable domain is EAGVTQFPSHSVIEKGQTVTLRCDPISGHDNLYWYRRVMGKEIKFLLHFVKESKQDESGMPNNRFLAERTGGTYSTLKVQPAELEDSGVYFCASSPLRFYEQYFGPGTRLTVT.

The chain uses TRBV7-2 and TRBJ2-5; 9 bases fit TRBD1. V lost 5 bases and J lost 5; bases outside the gene matches: 6. CDR3 size: 14 residues. Germline CDR1 is SGHTA and CDR2 is FQGNSA. The CDR3 region is CASSKDRGQETQYF. CDR3 nucleotides: TGTGCCAGCAGCAAGGACAGGGGTCAGGAGACCCAGTACTTC.

The V call is TRBV27, the J call TRBJ2-1, with 8 bases identical to TRBD2. The trim removed 6 bases at V and 6 bases at J, leaving 16 bases unmatched. Germline V lookup: CDR1 MNHEY, CDR2 SMNVEV (reference sequence). The CDR3 covers 17 residues. CDR3: CASSLNRGTRNTNEQFF. The CDR3 DNA reads TGTGCCAGCAGCCTCAACCGTGGGACTAGAAACACCAATGAGCAGTTCTTC.

The V call is TRBV28, the J call TRBJ2-2; 9 bases fit TRBD2. The CDR3 covers 17 residues. V was clipped by 0 bases and J by 2 bases; unmatched bases: 4. Germline V gene sequence: CDR1 MDHEN, CDR2 SYDVKM. CDR3 amino acids: CASSLWREGPNTGELFF. CDR3 DNA sequence: TGTGCCAGCAGTTTATGGCGGGAGGGCCCAAACACCGGGGAGCTGTTTTTT.

This sequence joins TRBV5-1 and TRBJ1-2; no firm D call. Germline assignment: CDR1 SGHRS and CDR2 YFSETQ. Trimming took 3 bases from V and 5 from J, leaving 5 bases between them. The CDR3 is 11 residues long. The CDR3 protein is CASSSQYGYTF. The CDR3 DNA sequence: TGCGCCAGCAGCTCACAGTATGGCTACACCTTC.

V and J are TRBV7-9 and TRBJ1-1, with D tentatively TRBD1 (5 bases). This CDR3 contains 15 residues. V was pared by 5 bases and J by 0 bases, with 13 bases between. Per the germline V gene, CDR1 is SEHNR and CDR2 is FQNEAQ (reference sequence). CDR3 protein: CASSPGEGLNTEAFF. CDR3 DNA: TGTGCCAGCAGCCCGGGGGAAGGCTTGAACACTGAAGCTTTCTTT.

This clone occurred a few times. V gene TRBV20-1 combines with J gene TRBJ2-2, with a tentative D call TRBD2 (5 bases). V was trimmed by 6 bases and J by 6 bases, leaving 8 bases between them. Germline V gene data show CDR1 as DFQATT and CDR2 as SNEGSKA (reference sequence). This CDR3 comprises 11 residues. CDR3 DNA sequence: TGCAGTGCGGGAGTGGCCGGGGAGCTGTTTTTT. This sequence encodes CSAGVAGELFF.

The chain joins TRBV7-8 to TRBJ2-1; D unclear. The CDR3 has 15 residues. Trimming pared 0 bases from V and 3 bases from J, leaving 9 bases between. Germline V gene data show CDR1 as SGHVS and CDR2 as FQNEAQ. The CDR3 spells CASSLAQPGYNEQFF. The CDR3 DNA is TGTGCCAGCAGCTTAGCCCAACCCGGCTACAATGAGCAGTTCTTC. Combining the CDR3 with reference TRBV7-8 and TRBJ2-1 gives the whole variable domain GAGVSQSPRYKVAKRGQDVALRCDPISGHVSLFWYQQALGQGPEFLTYFQNEAQLDKSGLPSDRFFAERPEGSVSTLKIQRTQQEDSAVYLCASSLAQPGYNEQFFGPGTRLTVL.

The CDR3 sequence: CASSVDYPPYEQYF. As DNA, the CDR3 is TGTGCCAGCAGTGTAGACTACCCACCCTACGAGCAGTACTTC. The chain has TRBV25-1 and TRBJ2-7; D may be TRBD2 (5 bases). Trimming shortened V by 4 bases and J by 2 bases, and 12 bases separated the two germline ends. Germline V gives CDR1 MGHDK, CDR2 SYGVNS. CDR3 size: 14 residues.

The chain is built from TRBV2 and TRBJ1-2; D is unresolved. Germline CDR1 reads SNHLY; CDR2 reads FYNNEI. This CDR3 has 13 residues. The V end lost 2 bases, the J end lost 2 bases, and 6 bases lay between the germline ends. Written as DNA, the CDR3 is TGTGCCAGCAGTGAACGCCAGAACTATGGCTACACCTTC. This translates into CASSERQNYGYTF.

This rearrangement joins TRBV29-1 to TRBJ2-3; 11 bases match TRBD1. After removal of 4 bases from V and 6 bases from J, the junction contained 6 bases not matched to a gene. Germline CDR1 SQVTM, CDR2 ANQGSEA. This CDR3 region has 14 residues. This CDR3 is CSVGGGTGGDTQYF. The CDR3 DNA is TGCAGCGTTGGGGGAGGGACAGGGGGGGATACGCAGTATTTT.

This clone was observed a few times. The chain links TRBV19 to TRBJ2-7, with no clear D. V dropped 2 bases and J dropped 0 bases, with 11 bases sitting between them. Germline values: CDR1 LNHDA, CDR2 SQIVND (reference sequence). This CDR3 has 15 residues. The CDR3: CASSIRETHSYEQYF. In nucleotides, the CDR3 is TGTGCCAGTAGTATAAGAGAGACACACTCCTACGAGCAGTACTTC. The full variable domain, completed using reference TRBV19 and TRBJ2-7, is DGGITQSPKYLFRKEGQNVTLSCEQNLNHDAMYWYRQDPGQGLRLIYYSQIVNDFQKGDIAEGYSVSREKKESFPLTVTSAQKNPTAFYLCASSIRETHSYEQYFGPGTRLTVT.

This clone has a handful of counts. The rearrangement links TRBV28 to TRBJ1-4, with D perhaps matching TRBD1 (5 bases). CDR3 length equals 14 residues. Germline CDR1 and CDR2: MDHEN and SYDVKM. Trimming removed 8 bases from V and 8 bases from J, with 18 bases in between. CDR3 coding DNA: TGTGCCAGCTGCTCAGGGTACTATCGCGAAAAACTGTTTTTT. Protein product: CASCSGYYREKLFF.

V gene TRBV7-3 combines with J gene TRBJ2-5, with TRBD2 matching 8 bases. The DNA end is more similar to TRBJ2-7, so the J call may be wrong. This CDR3 spans 17 amino acids. In germline, CDR1 is SGHTA, CDR2 FQGTGA. The CDR3 DNA reads TGTGCCAGCAGCTCCGGGACTAAGCGGGAGACCTCCTACGAGCAGTACTTC. Encoded protein: CASSSGTKRETSYEQYF.

CDR3 loop: CASSLTAGSDYGYTF. The CDR3 DNA sequence: TGTGCCAGCAGCTTAACGGCAGGGTCAGACTATGGCTACACCTTC. The chain recombines TRBV11-1 with TRBJ1-2; weak D call: TRBD1 (5 bases). V lost 2 bases to trimming and J lost 3 bases, with 13 bases between them. The germline CDR1 and CDR2 sequences are SGHAT and FQDESV (reference sequence). The CDR3 has 15 residues. The whole variable domain, remainder taken from reference TRBV11-1 and TRBJ1-2, is EAEVAQSPRYKITEKSQAVAFWCDPISGHATLYWYRQILGQGPELLVQFQDESVVDDSQLPKDRFSAERLKGVDSTLKIQPAELGDSAMYLCASSLTAGSDYGYTFGSGTRLTVV.

The gene calls are TRBV7-9 and TRBJ1-4, with 8 bases aligning to TRBD1. This CDR3 spans 16 amino acids. Germline V gene lookup returns CDR1 SEHNR and CDR2 FQNEAQ (reference sequence). V lost 3 bases, J lost 2 bases, and 5 bases stayed unmatched. This CDR3 reads CASSFGQGGTNEKLFF. As DNA, the CDR3 is TGTGCCAGCAGCTTTGGACAGGGCGGCACTAATGAAAAACTGTTTTTT.